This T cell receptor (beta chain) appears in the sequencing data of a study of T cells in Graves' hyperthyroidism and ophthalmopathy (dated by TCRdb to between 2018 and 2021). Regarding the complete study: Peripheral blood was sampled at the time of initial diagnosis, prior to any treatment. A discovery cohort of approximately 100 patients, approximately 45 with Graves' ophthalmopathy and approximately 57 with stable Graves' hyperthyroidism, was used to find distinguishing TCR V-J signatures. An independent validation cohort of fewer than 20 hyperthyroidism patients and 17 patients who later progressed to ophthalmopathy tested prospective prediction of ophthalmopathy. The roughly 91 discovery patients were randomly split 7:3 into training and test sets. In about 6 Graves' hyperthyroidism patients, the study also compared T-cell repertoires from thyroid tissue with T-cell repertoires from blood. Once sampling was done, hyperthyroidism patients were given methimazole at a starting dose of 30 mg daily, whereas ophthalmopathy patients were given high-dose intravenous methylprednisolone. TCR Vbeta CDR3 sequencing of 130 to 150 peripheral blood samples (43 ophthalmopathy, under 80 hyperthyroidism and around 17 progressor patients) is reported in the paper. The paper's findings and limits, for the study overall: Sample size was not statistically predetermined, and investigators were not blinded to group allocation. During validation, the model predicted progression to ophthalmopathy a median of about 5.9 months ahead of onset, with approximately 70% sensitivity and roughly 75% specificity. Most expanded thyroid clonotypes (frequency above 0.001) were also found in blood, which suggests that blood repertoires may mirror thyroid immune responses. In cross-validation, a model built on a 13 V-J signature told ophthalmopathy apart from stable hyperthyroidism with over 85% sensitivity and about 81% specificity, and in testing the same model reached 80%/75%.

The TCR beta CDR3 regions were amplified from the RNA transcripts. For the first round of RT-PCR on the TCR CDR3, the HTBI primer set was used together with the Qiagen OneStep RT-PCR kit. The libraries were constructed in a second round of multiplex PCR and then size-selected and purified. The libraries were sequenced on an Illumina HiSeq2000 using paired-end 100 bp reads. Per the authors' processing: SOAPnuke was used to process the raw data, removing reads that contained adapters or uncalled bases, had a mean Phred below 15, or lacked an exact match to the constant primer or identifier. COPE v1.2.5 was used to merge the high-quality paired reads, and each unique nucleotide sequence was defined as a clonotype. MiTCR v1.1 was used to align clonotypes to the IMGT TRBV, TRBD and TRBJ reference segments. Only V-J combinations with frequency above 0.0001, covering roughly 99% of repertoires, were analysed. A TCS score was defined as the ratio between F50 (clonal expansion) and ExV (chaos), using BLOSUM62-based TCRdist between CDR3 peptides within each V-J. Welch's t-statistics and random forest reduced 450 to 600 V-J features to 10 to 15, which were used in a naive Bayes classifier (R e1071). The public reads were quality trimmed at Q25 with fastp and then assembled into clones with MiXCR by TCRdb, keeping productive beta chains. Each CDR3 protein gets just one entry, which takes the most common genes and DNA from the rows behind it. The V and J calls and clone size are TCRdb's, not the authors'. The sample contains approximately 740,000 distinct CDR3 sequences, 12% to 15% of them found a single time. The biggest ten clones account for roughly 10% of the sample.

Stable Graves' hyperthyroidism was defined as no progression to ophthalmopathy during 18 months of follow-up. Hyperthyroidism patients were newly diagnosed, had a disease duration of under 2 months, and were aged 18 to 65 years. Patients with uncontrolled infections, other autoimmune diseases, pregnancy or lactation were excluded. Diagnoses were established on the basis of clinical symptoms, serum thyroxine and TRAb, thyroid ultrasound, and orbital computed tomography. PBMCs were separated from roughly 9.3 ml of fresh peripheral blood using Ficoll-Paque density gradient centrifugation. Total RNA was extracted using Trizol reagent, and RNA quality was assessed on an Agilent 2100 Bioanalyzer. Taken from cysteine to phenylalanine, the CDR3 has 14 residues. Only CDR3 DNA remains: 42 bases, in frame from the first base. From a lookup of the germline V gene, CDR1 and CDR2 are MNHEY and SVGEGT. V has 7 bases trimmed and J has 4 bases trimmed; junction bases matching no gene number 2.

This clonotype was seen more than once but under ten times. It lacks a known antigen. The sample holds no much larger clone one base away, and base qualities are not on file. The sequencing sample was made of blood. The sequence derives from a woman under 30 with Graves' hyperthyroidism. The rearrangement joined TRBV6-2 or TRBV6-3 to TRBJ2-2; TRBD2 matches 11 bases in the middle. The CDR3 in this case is CASTLAGGTGELFF. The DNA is TGTGCCAGCACCCTAGCGGGGGGCACCGGGGAGCTGTTTTTT.